This T cell receptor beta chain is from a study of CD8 T cell repertoires and HIV-1 epitope variants. About the research overall: Control wells had CMV/EBV/flu peptides, negative Ebola AY9, or no peptide. Findings and limits, study-wide: Some ten TCR beta clonotypes were antigen-specific, six or seven apparently recognizing autologous or escape variants. The TAALDMSHF plasma variant had no responses, unlike KF9 (five clonotypes) and HW9 (one).

Using immunoSEQ multiplex PCR, the repertoire was profiled, and TCRdb retains in-frame clones only, with some absent. Found here are thousands of clones, about 63% of them singletons; the top ten hold about 40%. V was pared by 5 bases and J by 7 bases, with 7 bases of the junction left unmatched. The germline V gene has CDR1 WNHNN and CDR2 SYGVQD (reference sequence). There are 13 residues in the CDR3. This clone was recorded a few times. Its target is not known. This sequence originates from a male donor with HIV. Sequencing used cultured CD8+ T cells derived from PBMCs. This sequence joins TRBV10-1 and TRBJ2-7, with 8 bases that match TRBD1. For the CDR3, the DNA is TGCGCCAGCAGTTTGGGACAGGCGGGGGAGCAGTACTTC. This encodes CASSLGQAGEQYF.